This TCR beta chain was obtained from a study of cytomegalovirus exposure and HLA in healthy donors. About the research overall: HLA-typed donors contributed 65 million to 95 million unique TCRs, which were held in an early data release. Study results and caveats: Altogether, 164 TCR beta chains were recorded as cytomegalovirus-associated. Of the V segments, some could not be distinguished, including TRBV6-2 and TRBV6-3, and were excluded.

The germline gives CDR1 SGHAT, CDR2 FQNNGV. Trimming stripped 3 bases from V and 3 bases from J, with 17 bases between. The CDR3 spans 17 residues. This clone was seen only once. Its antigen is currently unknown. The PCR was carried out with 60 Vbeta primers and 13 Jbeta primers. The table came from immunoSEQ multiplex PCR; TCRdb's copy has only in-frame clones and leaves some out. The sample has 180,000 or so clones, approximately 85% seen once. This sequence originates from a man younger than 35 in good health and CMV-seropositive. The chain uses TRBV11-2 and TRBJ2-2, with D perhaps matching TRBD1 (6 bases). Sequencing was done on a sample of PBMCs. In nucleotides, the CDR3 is TGTGCCAGCAGCTTTCCCCCGGGACATTGGGACACCGGGGAGCTGTTTTTT. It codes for CASSFPPGHWDTGELFF.